This TCR beta chain is from a study of T cell repertoires in cytomegalovirus infection. V lost 11 bases to trimming and J lost 0 bases, with 17 bases between them. CDR3 length: 15 residues. Germline V gives CDR1 ENHRY, CDR2 SYGVKD. TCRdb recomputed calls from the reads with MiXCR, one row per CDR3 protein. The sample has 400,000 to 600,000 distinct CDR3 sequences, about 42% seen once. This clonotype occurred a few times. Its antigen is unknown. The sequencing used cultured PBMCs, collected from culture after CMV antigen stimulation. This chain uses TRBV10-3 with TRBJ2-1; maybe TRBD2 (6 bases). This clonotype originated in a human donor in good health (CMV status not recorded). Some clones in this sample may be carry-over from other donors' samples. Written as DNA, the CDR3 is TGTGCCCACGGGGGACGAGCAAGCTCCTACAATGAGCAGTTCTTC. Translating gives CAHGGRASSYNEQFF.